The rows below give T cell receptor beta chains drawn from one sample of a study of T cells after yellow fever vaccination. MiXCR, applied by TCRdb to the 5' RACE reads, yields one record per CDR3 protein. This sample has approximately 180,000 distinct CDR3 sequences; about 6% occur once, and the top ten carry roughly 3%. The specimen comprised CD4+ T cells sorted from PBMCs, sampled on the day of the first yellow fever vaccination. The receptors here all came from a man aged 18 to 29 who received the YFV17D yellow fever vaccine. Each CDR3 is given with its conserved first and last residue. Fields, in order: J gene, V gene, D gene, clone size, CDR3 protein, CDR3 DNA. The D gene is left open where the match is weak. Clone size, where shown, is once, few, many, or a class for clones that have expanded.

TRBJ2-7 | TRBV27 | TRBD2 | many | CASSLAGGTYEQYF | TGTGCCAGCAGTCTAGCGGGGGGGACCTACGAGCAGTACTTC
TRBJ2-2 | TRBV4-2 | TRBD2 | many | CASSTEQSGGEWITGELFF | TGTGCCAGCAGCACCGAACAAAGCGGGGGGGAGTGGATCACCGGGGAGCTGTTTTTT
TRBJ1-1 | TRBV2 | - | many | CASRGSDMNTEAFF | TGTGCCAGCAGAGGCAGTGACATGAACACTGAAGCTTTCTTT
TRBJ2-5 | TRBV11-1 | TRBD1 | many | CASTQGDREFLRPGETQYF | TGTGCCAGCACCCAAGGGGACAGGGAATTTCTCCGCCCTGGAGAGACCCAGTACTTC
TRBJ2-3 | TRBV5-4 | - | - | CASSLRGGKDTQYF | TGTGCCAGCAGCTTGAGGGGAGGCAAGGATACGCAGTATTTT
TRBJ1-2 | TRBV20-1 | TRBD1 | - | CSAAQRGLGFSGYTF | TGCAGTGCGGCACAAAGGGGGCTAGGATTCAGCGGCTACACCTTC
TRBJ2-2 | TRBV12-3/TRBV12-4 | TRBD2 | - | CASSSYGGAWAGELFF | TGTGCCAGCAGTTCTTACGGGGGGGCCTGGGCCGGGGAGCTGTTTTTT
TRBJ1-6 | TRBV5-1 | - | many | CASSLDTDSPLHF | TGCGCCAGCAGCTTGGATACAGATTCACCCCTCCACTTT
TRBJ2-3 | TRBV5-4 | - | many | CASSFDARGDTQYF | TGTGCCAGCAGCTTCGACGCTAGGGGGGATACGCAGTATTTT
TRBJ2-3 | TRBV12-3/TRBV12-4 | TRBD2 | many | CASSPRGGGADTQYF | TGTGCCAGCAGTCCCCGGGGGGGCGGAGCAGATACGCAGTATTTT
TRBJ2-1 | TRBV7-2 | - | - | CASSPNGVGSYNEQFF | TGTGCCAGCAGCCCGAACGGTGTCGGGTCCTACAATGAGCAGTTCTTC
TRBJ2-3 | TRBV20-1 | - | many | CSTKGPLTDTQYF | TGCAGTACTAAAGGTCCGCTCACAGATACGCAGTATTTT
TRBJ2-1 | TRBV5-1 | TRBD2 | many | CASRLAVDLYNEQFF | TGCGCCAGCAGACTAGCGGTTGACCTATACAATGAGCAGTTCTTC
TRBJ2-5 | TRBV5-5 | - | many | CASTLLGDRRETQYF | TGTGCCAGCACCTTACTAGGAGACAGACGGGAGACCCAGTACTTC
TRBJ1-2 | TRBV11-2 | TRBD1 | - | CASSSIGQELYGYTF | TGTGCCAGCAGCTCTATCGGACAGGAGCTCTATGGCTACACCTTC
TRBJ2-1 | TRBV20-1 | - | many | CSVWARAMDEQFF | TGCAGTGTCTGGGCCAGGGCTATGGATGAGCAGTTCTTC
TRBJ2-1 | TRBV5-1 | - | few | CASRPRDSYNEQFF | TGCGCCAGCAGGCCGAGGGACTCCTACAATGAGCAGTTCTTC
TRBJ2-1 | TRBV6-1 | TRBD2 | few | CASSEHGGSSYNEQFF | TGTGCCAGCAGCGAACACGGGGGGAGCTCCTACAATGAGCAGTTCTTC
TRBJ2-7 | TRBV7-9 | - | many | CASSLFGQGPYEQYF | TGTGCCAGCAGCTTATTCGGTCAGGGTCCTTACGAGCAGTACTTC
TRBJ1-3 | TRBV4-1 | - | - | CASSQGPQTGLSGNTIYF | TGCGCCAGCAGCCAAGGGCCCCAGACGGGACTATCTGGAAACACCATATATTTT
TRBJ2-7 | TRBV12-3/TRBV12-4 | - | few | CASSFGLAGYEQYF | TGTGCCAGCAGTTTTGGGCTAGCCGGATACGAGCAGTACTTC
TRBJ1-3 | TRBV20-1 | TRBD1 | many | CSADRGSGNTIYF | TGCAGTGCTGACAGGGGGTCTGGAAACACCATATATTTT
TRBJ2-5 | TRBV19 | - | few | CASSNTPGAETQYF | TGTGCCAGTAGTAATACGCCGGGGGCTGAGACCCAGTACTTC
TRBJ1-3 | TRBV20-1 | - | few | CSARDNRNGNTIYF | TGCAGTGCTAGAGATAACAGGAACGGAAACACCATATATTTT
TRBJ1-1 | TRBV10-3 | TRBD1 | many | CAISEWGQGTGTEAFF | TGTGCCATCAGTGAGTGGGGACAGGGTACGGGCACTGAAGCTTTCTTT
TRBJ2-1 | TRBV4-3 | TRBD2 | few | CASSRGTSDNEQFF | TGCGCCAGCAGCCGGGGGACTAGCGACAATGAGCAGTTCTTC
TRBJ2-4 | TRBV19 | TRBD1 | - | CASSARQGLNIQYF | TGTGCCAGTAGTGCCAGACAGGGTCTAAACATTCAGTACTTC
TRBJ2-1 | TRBV4-2 | TRBD2 | many | CASSPTGTSSNEQFF | TGTGCCAGCAGCCCCACCGGGACTAGCTCCAATGAGCAGTTCTTC
TRBJ2-3 | TRBV10-3 | TRBD1 | many | CAISESLRQGAHTDTQYF | TGTGCCATCAGTGAGTCCCTCCGGCAGGGGGCTCACACAGATACGCAGTATTTT
TRBJ2-7 | TRBV10-3 | - | many | CATAVRDNDSEQYF | TGTGCCACGGCTGTTAGGGACAATGATTCAGAGCAGTACTTC
TRBJ1-1 | TRBV30 | - | - | CAWGAQRDTEAFF | TGTGCCTGGGGCGCGCAGCGGGACACTGAAGCTTTCTTT
TRBJ2-7 | TRBV20-1 | - | - | CSARDGTAPYEQYF | TGCAGTGCTAGAGATGGCACAGCACCCTACGAGCAGTACTTC
TRBJ2-3 | TRBV5-1 | - | many | CASSLGGTDTQYF | TGCGCCAGCAGCTTGGGGGGCACAGATACGCAGTATTTT
TRBJ2-1 | TRBV5-1 | TRBD2 | many | CASSLARLAGGYNEQFF | TGCGCCAGCAGCTTGGCCCGACTAGCGGGGGGTTACAATGAGCAGTTCTTC
TRBJ2-2 | TRBV19 | - | few | CASSTQANTGELFF | TGTGCCAGTAGTACACAGGCCAACACCGGGGAGCTGTTTTTT
TRBJ2-5 | TRBV5-1 | TRBD2 | many | CASSPGLAGRETQYF | TGCGCCAGCAGCCCCGGACTAGCGGGGCGGGAGACCCAGTACTTC
TRBJ2-6 | TRBV20-1 | TRBD1 | - | CSAGKQGAEANVLTF | TGCAGTGCTGGGAAGCAGGGGGCCGAGGCCAACGTCCTGACTTTC
TRBJ1-4 | TRBV6-5 | TRBD1 | - | CASGTGGEKLFF | TGTGCCAGCGGGACAGGGGGAGAAAAACTGTTTTTT
TRBJ1-1 | TRBV7-3 | - | many | CASSPRTDPRNTEAFF | TGTGCCAGCAGCCCCCGGACAGACCCCAGGAACACTGAAGCTTTCTTT
TRBJ2-3 | TRBV18 | - | - | CASSTQPVQGSDTQYF | TGTGCCAGCTCAACACAACCGGTACAGGGATCAGATACGCAGTATTTT
TRBJ2-5 | TRBV7-2 | - | many | CASSHPGVQRETQYF | TGTGCCAGCAGTCACCCGGGGGTTCAGAGGGAGACCCAGTACTTC
TRBJ1-4 | TRBV12-3/TRBV12-4 | - | - | CASSREKAEKLFF | TGTGCCAGCAGCAGGGAGAAGGCTGAAAAACTGTTTTTT
TRBJ1-5 | TRBV19 | - | few | CASHHRENQPQHF | TGTGCCAGCCATCACAGGGAGAATCAGCCCCAGCATTTT
TRBJ2-2 | TRBV12-3/TRBV12-4 | - | many | CASRRGAGTGELFF | TGTGCCAGCCGACGGGGGGCCGGCACCGGGGAGCTGTTTTTT
TRBJ1-5 | TRBV20-1 | - | - | CSAISRDRDNQPQHF | TGCAGTGCTATATCCCGGGACCGTGACAATCAGCCCCAGCATTTT
TRBJ2-2 | TRBV12-3/TRBV12-4 | TRBD2 | few | CASMTSGGYTGELFF | TGTGCCAGCATGACTAGCGGGGGGTACACCGGGGAGCTGTTTTTT